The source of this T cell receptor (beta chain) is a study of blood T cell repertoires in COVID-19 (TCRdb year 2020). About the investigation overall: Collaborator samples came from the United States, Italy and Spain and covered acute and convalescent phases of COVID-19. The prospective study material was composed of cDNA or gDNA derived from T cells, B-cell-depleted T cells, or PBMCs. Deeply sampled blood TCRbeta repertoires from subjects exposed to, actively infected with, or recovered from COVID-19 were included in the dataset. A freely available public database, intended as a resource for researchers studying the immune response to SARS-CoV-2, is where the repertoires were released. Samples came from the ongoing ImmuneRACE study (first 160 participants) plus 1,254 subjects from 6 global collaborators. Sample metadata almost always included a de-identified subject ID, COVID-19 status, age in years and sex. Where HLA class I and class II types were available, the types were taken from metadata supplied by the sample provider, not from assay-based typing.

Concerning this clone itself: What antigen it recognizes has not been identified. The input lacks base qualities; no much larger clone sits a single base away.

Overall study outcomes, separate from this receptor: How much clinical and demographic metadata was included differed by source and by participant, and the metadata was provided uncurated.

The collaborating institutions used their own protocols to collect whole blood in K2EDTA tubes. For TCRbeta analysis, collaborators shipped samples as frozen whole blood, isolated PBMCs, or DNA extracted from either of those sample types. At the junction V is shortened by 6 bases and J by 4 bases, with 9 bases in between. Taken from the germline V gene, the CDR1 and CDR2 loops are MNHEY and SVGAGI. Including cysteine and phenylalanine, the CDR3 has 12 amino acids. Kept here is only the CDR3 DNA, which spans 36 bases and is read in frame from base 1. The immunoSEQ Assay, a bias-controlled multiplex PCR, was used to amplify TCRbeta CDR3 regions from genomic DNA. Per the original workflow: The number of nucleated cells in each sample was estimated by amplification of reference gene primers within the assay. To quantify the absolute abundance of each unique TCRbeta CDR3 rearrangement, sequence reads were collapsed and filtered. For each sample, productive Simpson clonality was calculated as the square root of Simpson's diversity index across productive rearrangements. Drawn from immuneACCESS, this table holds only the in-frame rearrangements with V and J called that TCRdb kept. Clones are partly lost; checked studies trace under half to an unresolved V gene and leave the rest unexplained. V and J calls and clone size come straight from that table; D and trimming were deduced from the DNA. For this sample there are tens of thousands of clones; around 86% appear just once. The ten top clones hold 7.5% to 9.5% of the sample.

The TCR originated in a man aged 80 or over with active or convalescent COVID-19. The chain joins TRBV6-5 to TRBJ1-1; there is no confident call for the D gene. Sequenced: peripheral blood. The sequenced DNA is TGTGCCAGCAGAACGGGGAGCACTGAAGCTTTCTTT. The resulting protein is CASRTGSTEAFF.